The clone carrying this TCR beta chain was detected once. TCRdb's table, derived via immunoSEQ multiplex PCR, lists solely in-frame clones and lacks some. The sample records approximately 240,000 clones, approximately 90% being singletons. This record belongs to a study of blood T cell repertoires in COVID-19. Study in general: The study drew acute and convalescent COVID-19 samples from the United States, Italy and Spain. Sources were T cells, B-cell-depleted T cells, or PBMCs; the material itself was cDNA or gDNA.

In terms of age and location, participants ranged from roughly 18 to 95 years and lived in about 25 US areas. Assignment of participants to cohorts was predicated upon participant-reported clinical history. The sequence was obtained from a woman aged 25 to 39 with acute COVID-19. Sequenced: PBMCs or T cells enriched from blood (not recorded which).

This chain's CDR3 is CASSARPDTQYF. The CDR3 DNA follows: TGTGCCAGCAGCGCTAGGCCAGATACGCAGTATTTT. The chain recombines TRBV3-1 (or the pseudogene TRBV3-2) with TRBJ2-3, with unresolved D. Trimming pared 5 bases from V and 4 bases from J, leaving 7 bases between. This CDR3 has 12 amino acids. The germline gives CDR1 LGHDT, CDR2 YNNKEL (reference sequence).